One and the same sample provided the 2 T cell receptor beta chains below, sequenced in a study of shared clonotypes between healthy human individuals. The naive CD8 population came from CD45RO-negative cells selected for CCR7, without terminally differentiated effector memory CD45RA+ cells. The method was immunoSEQ multiplex PCR; TCRdb's version includes in-frame clones alone and lacks a portion of them. This repertoire shows about 2.2 million clones, about 94% found once; its top ten account for roughly 1.7%. The sequencing input was naive CD8+ T cells from PBMCs. The origin of the receptors is a man aged 18 to 35 in good health. Some clones in this sample may be carry-over from other donors' samples.

The chain is built from TRBV9 and TRBJ2-5; tentative D call: TRBD2 (5 bases). The germline V gene encodes CDR1 SGDLS and CDR2 YYNGEE. CDR3 size: 13 residues. V lost 3 bases and J lost 4, with 10 bases in between. As DNA, the CDR3 is TGTGCCAGCAGCGCGGACTGGGGAGAGACCCAGTACTTC. Translating it yields CASSADWGETQYF.

This chain connects TRBV10-1 to TRBJ2-2; D not certain. The germline V and J ends were trimmed by 3 bases and 5 bases, with 16 bases remaining between them. The CDR3 extends over 16 amino acids. The germline CDR1 and CDR2 sequences are WNHNN and SYGVQD (reference sequence). The CDR3, as DNA: TGCGCCAGCAGTGACCCTCACATTTTGGGGACCGGGGAGCTGTTTTTT. This translates into CASSDPHILGTGELFF.